This paragraph covers one T cell receptor (beta chain) sequence. Its antigen is unidentified. The record originates from a study of read filtering for tumor transcriptome and immune sequencing. Across the study: R-ISS stage counts were eight or nine for I, about 16 for II, about 7 for III. Overall study results and limits: Compared with RNA-seq, IR-seq gave much higher clonotype depth and reliability.

From around 0.4 ug of RNA, a library with molecular barcoded alpha/delta and beta/gamma adaptors was made. TCRdb itself ran the reads through MiXCR, one entry per CDR3 protein. The table includes some 20,000 distinct CDR3 sequences, roughly 23% detected once. Germline V gene data show CDR1 as SQVTM and CDR2 as ANQGSEA. This CDR3 comprises 13 residues. Trimming removed 4 bases at V and 0 bases at J, with 7 bases between. The sequencing sample was made of a population of CD138-negative cells sorted from bone marrow. V is TRBV29-1 and J is TRBJ1-3; D gene unclear. The source is a donor at least 40 years old with multiple myeloma. DNA of the CDR3: TGCAGCGTTGGGGTCGGCTCTGGAAACACCATATATTTT. Amino acid sequence: CSVGVGSGNTIYF.